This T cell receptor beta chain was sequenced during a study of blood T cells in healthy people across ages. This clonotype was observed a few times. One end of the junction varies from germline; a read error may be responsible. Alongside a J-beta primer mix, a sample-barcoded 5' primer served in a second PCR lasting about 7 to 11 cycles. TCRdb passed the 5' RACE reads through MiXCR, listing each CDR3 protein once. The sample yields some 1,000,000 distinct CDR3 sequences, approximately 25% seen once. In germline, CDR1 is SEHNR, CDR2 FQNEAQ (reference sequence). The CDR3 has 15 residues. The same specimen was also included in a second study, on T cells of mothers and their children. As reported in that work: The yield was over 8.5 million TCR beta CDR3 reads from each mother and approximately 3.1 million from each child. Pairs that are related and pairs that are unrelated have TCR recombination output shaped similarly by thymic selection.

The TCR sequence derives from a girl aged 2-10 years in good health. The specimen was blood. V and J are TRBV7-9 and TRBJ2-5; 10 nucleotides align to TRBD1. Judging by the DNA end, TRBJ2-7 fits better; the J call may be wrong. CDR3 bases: TGTGCCAGCAGTTTAGGACAGGGGGTCAGGTACGAGCAGTACTTC. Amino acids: CASSLGQGVRYEQYF.